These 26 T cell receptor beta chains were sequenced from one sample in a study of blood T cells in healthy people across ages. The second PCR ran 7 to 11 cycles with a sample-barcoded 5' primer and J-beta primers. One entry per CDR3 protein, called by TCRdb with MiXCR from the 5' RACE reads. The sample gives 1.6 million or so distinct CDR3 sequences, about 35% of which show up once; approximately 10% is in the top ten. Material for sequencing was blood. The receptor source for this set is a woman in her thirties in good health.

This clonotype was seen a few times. In DNA, the CDR3 is TGCAGTGCCCACAGCGGGGGGTATAGCAATCAGCCCCAGCATTTT. Translated: CSAHSGGYSNQPQHF. This chain connects TRBV20-1 to TRBJ1-5; possible D gene TRBD1, 5 bases. The CDR3 has 15 amino acids. V lost 6 bases to trimming and J lost 0 bases, with 15 bases between them. From germline, CDR1 is DFQATT and CDR2 SNEGSKA (reference sequence).

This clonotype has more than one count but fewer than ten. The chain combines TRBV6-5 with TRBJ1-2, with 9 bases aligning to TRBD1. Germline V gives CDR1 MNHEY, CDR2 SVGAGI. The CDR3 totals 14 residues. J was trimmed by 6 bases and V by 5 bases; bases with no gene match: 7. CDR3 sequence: CASSQGTGNHGYTF. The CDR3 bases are TGTGCCAGCAGTCAAGGGACAGGGAACCATGGCTACACCTTC.

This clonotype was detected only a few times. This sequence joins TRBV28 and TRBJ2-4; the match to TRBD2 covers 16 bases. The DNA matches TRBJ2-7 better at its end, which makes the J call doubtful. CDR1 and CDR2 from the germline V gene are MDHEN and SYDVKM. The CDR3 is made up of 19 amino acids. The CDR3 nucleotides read TGTGCCAGCAGATCGGGGGGACTAGCGGGAGGGCCAGGGGCCCTCGAGCAGTACTTC. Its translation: CASRSGGLAGGPGALEQYF.

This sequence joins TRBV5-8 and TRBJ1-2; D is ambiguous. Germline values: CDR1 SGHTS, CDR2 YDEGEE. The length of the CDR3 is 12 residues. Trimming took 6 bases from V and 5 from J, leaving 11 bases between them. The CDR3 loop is CASNNRVYGYTF. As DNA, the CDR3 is TGTGCCAGCAACAATAGAGTGTATGGCTACACCTTC.

CDR3 in amino acids: CASSQDSRAVYGYTF. DNA of the CDR3: TGCGCCAGCAGCCAAGACAGTAGAGCAGTGTATGGCTACACCTTC. The V and J genes are TRBV4-1 and TRBJ1-2, with D hard to call. V was cut by 0 bases and J by 5 bases, with 13 bases left in between. Germline V gene sequence: CDR1 MGHRA, CDR2 YSYEKL. This CDR3 region has 15 residues.

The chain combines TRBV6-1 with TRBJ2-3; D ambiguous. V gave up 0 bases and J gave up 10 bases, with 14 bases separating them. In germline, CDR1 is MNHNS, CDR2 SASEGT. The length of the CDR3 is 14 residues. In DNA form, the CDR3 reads TGTGCCAGCAGTGAAGCAAGTATTGGGCGTGCGCAGTATTTT. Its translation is CASSEASIGRAQYF.

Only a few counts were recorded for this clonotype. The CDR3: CASSLDAGSNTEAFF. The CDR3 DNA sequence: TGTGCCAGCAGCTTAGACGCGGGATCGAACACTGAAGCTTTCTTT. The V call is TRBV13, the J call TRBJ1-1; D is uncertain. The V end was cut by 1 base, the J end by 1 base, with 10 bases between. Germline V gives CDR1 PRHDT, CDR2 FYEKMQ (reference sequence). The CDR3 runs to 15 residues.

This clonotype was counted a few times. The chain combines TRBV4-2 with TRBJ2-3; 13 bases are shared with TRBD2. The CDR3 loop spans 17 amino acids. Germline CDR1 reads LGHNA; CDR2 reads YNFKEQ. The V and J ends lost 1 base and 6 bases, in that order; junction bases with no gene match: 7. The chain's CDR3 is CASSQVTSGGATDTQYF. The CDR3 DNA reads TGTGCCAGCAGCCAAGTTACTAGCGGGGGGGCCACCGATACGCAGTATTTT.

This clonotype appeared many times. The CDR3 sequence is CSVDWQGIMNEQFF. The DNA for the CDR3 is TGCAGCGTTGACTGGCAGGGGATCATGAATGAGCAGTTCTTC. The genes are TRBV29-1 and TRBJ2-1; perhaps TRBD1 as D (6 bases). The CDR3 has 14 residues. Deletions cut 3 bases from V and 7 bases from J, with 16 bases between. Germline V gene sequence: CDR1 SQVTM, CDR2 ANQGSEA.

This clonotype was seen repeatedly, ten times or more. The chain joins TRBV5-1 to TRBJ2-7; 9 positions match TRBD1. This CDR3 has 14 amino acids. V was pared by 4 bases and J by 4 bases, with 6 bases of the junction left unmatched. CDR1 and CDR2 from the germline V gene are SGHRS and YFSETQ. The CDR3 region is CASSQTGGSYEQYF. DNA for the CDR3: TGCGCCAGCAGCCAAACAGGGGGCTCGTACGAGCAGTACTTC.

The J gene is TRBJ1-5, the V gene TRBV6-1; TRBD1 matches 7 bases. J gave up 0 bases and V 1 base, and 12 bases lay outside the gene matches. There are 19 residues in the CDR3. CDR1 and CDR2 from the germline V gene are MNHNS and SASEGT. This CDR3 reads CASSEEWGTELYSNQPQHF. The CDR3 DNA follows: TGTGCCAGCAGTGAAGAGTGGGGGACAGAACTATATAGCAATCAGCCCCAGCATTTT.

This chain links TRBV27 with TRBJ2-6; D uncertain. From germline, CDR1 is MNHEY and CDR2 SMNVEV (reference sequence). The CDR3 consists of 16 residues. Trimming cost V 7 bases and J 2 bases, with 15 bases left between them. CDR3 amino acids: CASTYRVLAGANVLTF. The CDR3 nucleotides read TGTGCCAGCACCTATCGGGTTTTGGCTGGGGCCAACGTCCTGACTTTC.

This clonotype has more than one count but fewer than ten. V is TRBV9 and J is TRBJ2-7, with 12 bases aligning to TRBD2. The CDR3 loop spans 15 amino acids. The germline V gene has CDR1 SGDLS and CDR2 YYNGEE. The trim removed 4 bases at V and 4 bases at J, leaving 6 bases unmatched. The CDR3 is CASSPTSGSVYEQYF. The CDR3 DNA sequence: TGTGCCAGCAGCCCGACTAGCGGGAGTGTATACGAGCAGTACTTC.

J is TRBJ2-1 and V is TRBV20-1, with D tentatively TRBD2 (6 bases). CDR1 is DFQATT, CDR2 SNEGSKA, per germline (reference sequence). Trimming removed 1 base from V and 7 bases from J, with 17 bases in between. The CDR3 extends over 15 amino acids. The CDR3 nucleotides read TGCAGTGCTAGAGTACTTAAGACTAGTCGGAATGAGCAGTTCTTC. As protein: CSARVLKTSRNEQFF.

CDR3 loop: CASSLNPPNTEAFF. The CDR3 DNA follows: TGTGCCAGCAGCTTAAACCCCCCGAACACTGAAGCTTTCTTT. The J gene is TRBJ1-1, the V gene TRBV7-3; D unresolved. The CDR3 consists of 14 residues. Germline V gene sequence: CDR1 SGHTA, CDR2 FQGTGA. Trimming stripped 1 base from V and 1 base from J, with 7 bases between.

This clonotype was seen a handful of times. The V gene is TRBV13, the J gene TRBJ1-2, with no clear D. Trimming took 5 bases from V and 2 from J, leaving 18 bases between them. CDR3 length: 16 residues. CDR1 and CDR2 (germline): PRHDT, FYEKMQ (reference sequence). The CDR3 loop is CASSPPGRGKNYGYTF. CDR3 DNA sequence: TGTGCCAGCAGCCCGCCCGGGCGAGGGAAGAACTATGGCTACACCTTC.

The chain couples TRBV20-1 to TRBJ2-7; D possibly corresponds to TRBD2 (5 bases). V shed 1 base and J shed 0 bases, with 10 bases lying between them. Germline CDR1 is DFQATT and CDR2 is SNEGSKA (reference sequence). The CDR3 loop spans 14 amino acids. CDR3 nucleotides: TGCAGTGCTAGAGGCGACTACCTCTCCTACGAGCAGTACTTC. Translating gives CSARGDYLSYEQYF.

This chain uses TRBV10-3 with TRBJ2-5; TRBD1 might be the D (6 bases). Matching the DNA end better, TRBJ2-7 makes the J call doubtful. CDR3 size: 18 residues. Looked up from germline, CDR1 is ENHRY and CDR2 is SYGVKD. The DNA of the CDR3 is TGTGCCATCAGTGAGTCTGGTCAAGGGGGAATCAGGGTCTACGAGCAGTACTTC. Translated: CAISESGQGGIRVYEQYF.

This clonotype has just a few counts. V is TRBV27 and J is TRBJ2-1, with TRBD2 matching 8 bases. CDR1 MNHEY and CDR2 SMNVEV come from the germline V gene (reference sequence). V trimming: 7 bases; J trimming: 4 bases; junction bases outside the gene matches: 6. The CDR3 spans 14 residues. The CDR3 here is CASTLAGRYNEQFF. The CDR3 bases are TGTGCCAGCACCTTAGCGGGGAGGTACAATGAGCAGTTCTTC.

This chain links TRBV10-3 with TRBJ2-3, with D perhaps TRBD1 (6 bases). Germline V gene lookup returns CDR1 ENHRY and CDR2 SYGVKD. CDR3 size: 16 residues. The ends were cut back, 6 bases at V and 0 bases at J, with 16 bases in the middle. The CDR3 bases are TGTGCCATCAGGAGTGGGACACACCTAAGCACAGATACGCAGTATTTT. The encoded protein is CAIRSGTHLSTDTQYF.

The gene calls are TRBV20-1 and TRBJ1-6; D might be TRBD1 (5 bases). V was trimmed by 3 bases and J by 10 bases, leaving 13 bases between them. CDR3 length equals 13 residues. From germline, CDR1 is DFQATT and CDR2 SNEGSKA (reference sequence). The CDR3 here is CSASQRGSSPLHF. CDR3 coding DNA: TGCAGTGCTAGCCAGAGGGGTTCCTCACCCCTCCACTTT.

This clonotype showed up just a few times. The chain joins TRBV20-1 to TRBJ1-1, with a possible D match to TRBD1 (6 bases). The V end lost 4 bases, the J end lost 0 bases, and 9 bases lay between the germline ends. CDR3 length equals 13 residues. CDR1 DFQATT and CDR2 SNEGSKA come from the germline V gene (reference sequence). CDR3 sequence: CSAKGGMNTEAFF. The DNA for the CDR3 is TGCAGTGCTAAGGGGGGAATGAACACTGAAGCTTTCTTT.

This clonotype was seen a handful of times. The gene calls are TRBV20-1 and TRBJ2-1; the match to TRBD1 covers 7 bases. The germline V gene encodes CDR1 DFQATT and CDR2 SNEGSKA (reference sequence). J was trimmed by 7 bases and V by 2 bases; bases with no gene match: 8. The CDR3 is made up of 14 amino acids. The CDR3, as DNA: TGCAGTGCTAGATCCAGGGTGGGACAGAATGAGCAGTTCTTC. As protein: CSARSRVGQNEQFF.

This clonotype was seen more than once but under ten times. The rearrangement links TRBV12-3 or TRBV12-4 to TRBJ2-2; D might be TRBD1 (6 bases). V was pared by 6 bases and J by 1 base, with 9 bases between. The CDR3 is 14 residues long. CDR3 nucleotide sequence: TGTGCCAGCAGATACAGGGAGAACACCGGGGAGCTGTTTTTT. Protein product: CASRYRENTGELFF.

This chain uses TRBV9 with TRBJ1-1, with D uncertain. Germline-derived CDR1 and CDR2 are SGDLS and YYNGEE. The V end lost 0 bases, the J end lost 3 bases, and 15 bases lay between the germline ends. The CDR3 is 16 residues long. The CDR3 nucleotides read TGTGCCAGCAGCGTAGCGCTTCGGGGTGGCGACACTGAAGCTTTCTTT. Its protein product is CASSVALRGGDTEAFF.

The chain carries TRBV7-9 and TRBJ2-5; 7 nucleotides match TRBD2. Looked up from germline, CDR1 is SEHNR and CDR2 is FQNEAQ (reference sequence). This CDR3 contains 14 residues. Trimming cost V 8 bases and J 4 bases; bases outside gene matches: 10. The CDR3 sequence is CASGGAGVGETQYF. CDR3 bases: TGTGCCAGCGGCGGGGCGGGAGTTGGAGAGACCCAGTACTTC.